A single sample gave rise to the 32 T cell receptor beta chains below, sequenced in a study of sequential checkpoint blockade in melanoma (dated by TCRdb to between 2018 and 2020). The sample's treatment or condition label, decoded: randomized to nivolumab then ipilimumab (arm A) or the reverse (arm B). The library was obtained by the immunoSEQ multiplex PCR assay. TCRdb mirrors the immuneACCESS table, restricted to in-frame sequences. Some clones are absent from its copies; in checked studies, under half trace to an unresolved V gene, and the reason for the others is unknown. The sample includes some 3,400 clones, with around 53% observed a single time. The top ten hold roughly 22% of the sample. Sequenced material: CD8+ T cells sorted from blood (inferred from file names), taken from a patient given nivolumab and ipilimumab in sequence. These receptors all come from a human donor with melanoma.

The chain combines TRBV7-9 with TRBJ1-1, with D maybe TRBD1 (6 bases). Germline-derived CDR1 and CDR2 are SEHNR and FQNEAQ (reference sequence). The CDR3 consists of 14 residues. V lost 4 bases and J 4 bases, leaving 13 bases between the germline ends. CDR3 protein: CASSSRQATTEAFF. For the CDR3, the DNA is TGTGCCAGCAGCTCCCGACAGGCCACCACTGAAGCTTTCTTT.

This chain joins TRBV7-9 and TRBJ2-7, with D maybe TRBD1 (5 bases). This CDR3 is built from 14 residues. Germline values: CDR1 SEHNR, CDR2 FQNEAQ (reference sequence). The germline V and J ends were trimmed by 2 bases and 5 bases, with 13 bases remaining between them. As DNA, the CDR3 is TGTGCCAGCAGCTTAACCCAGGGCAGGAACGAGCAGTACTTC. Translated: CASSLTQGRNEQYF.

This chain connects TRBV7-9 to TRBJ1-2; 7 bases line up with TRBD1. The junction had 8 bases not matched to a gene; V was cut back by 4 bases and J by 0 bases. Germline V gene data show CDR1 as SEHNR and CDR2 as FQNEAQ (reference sequence). The CDR3 runs 16 residues. In nucleotides, the CDR3 is TGTGCCAGCAGCTATTCACCGGGACAGTCTAACTATGGCTACACCTTC. Its translation is CASSYSPGQSNYGYTF. The full variable domain, with the rest looked up from reference TRBV7-9 and TRBJ1-2, is DTGVSQNPRHKITKRGQNVTFRCDPISEHNRLYWYRQTLGQGPEFLTYFQNEAQLEKSRLLSDRFSAERPKGSFSTLEIQRTEQGDSAMYLCASSYSPGQSNYGYTFGSGTRLTVV.

As to this clone: Compared with germline, one end of the junction differs, possibly owing to a read error. CDR3 sequence reads: CAGSAGGIQQPQHF. As DNA, the CDR3 is TGTGCCGGCAGCGCTGGGGGGATTCAGCAGCCCCAGCATTTT. The chain uses TRBV9 and TRBJ1-5; weak D call: TRBD1 (5 bases). The germline V gene has CDR1 SGDLS and CDR2 YYNGEE. The CDR3 runs to 14 residues.

This chain uses TRBV5-6 with TRBJ2-7, with 8 bases aligning to TRBD2. Losses at the gene ends were 3 bases for V and 7 bases for J; bases not matched to a gene: 12. The CDR3 has 15 residues. Germline loops: CDR1 SGHDT, CDR2 YYEEEE. The CDR3 DNA reads TGTGCCAGCAGCTCCTCCGGGACTAGGGTTGGGGAGCAGTACTTC. As protein: CASSSSGTRVGEQYF.

The CDR3 loop is CASSLVEGTVLGFQETQYF. Here the CDR3 DNA reads TGTGCCAGCAGCTTGGTGGAGGGGACAGTCTTGGGGTTCCAAGAGACCCAGTACTTC. The chain combines TRBV7-6 with TRBJ2-5, with D tentatively TRBD1 (7 bases). Per the germline V gene, CDR1 is SGHVS and CDR2 is FNYEAQ. V was cut by 3 bases and J by 1 base, with 24 bases left in between. The CDR3 totals 19 residues.

The chain joins TRBV6-6 to TRBJ2-7; TRBD2 matches at 9 bases. CDR1 is MNHNY, CDR2 SVGAGI, per germline (reference sequence). This CDR3 contains 15 residues. Trimming removed 6 bases from V and 0 bases from J; junction bases left unmatched: 6. CDR3 in DNA: TGTGCCAGCAGAATAGTTAGCGGGGGCTCCTACGAGCAGTACTTC. This translates into CASRIVSGGSYEQYF.

This clone has more than one count but fewer than ten. The V and J genes are TRBV9 and TRBJ1-2; possible D gene TRBD1, 6 bases. Trimming removed 3 bases at V and 8 bases at J, with 17 bases between. CDR3 length equals 14 residues. The germline V gene has CDR1 SGDLS and CDR2 YYNGEE. The chain's CDR3 is CASSAGEGIRGYTF. CDR3 coding DNA: TGTGCCAGCAGCGCAGGGGAAGGGATCCGGGGCTACACCTTC. The entire variable domain, with the rest obtained from reference TRBV9 and TRBJ1-2, is as follows: DSGVTQTPKHLITATGQRVTLRCSPRSGDLSVYWYQQSLDQGLQFLIQYYNGEERAKGNILERFSAQQFPDLHSELNLSSLELGDSALYFCASSAGEGIRGYTFGSGTRLTVV.

The chain has TRBV5-1 and TRBJ1-4; the match to TRBD1 covers 7 bases. Germline assignment: CDR1 SGHRS and CDR2 YFSETQ. V was pared by 0 bases and J by 7 bases, with 6 bases of the junction left unmatched. The CDR3 is 15 amino acids. The CDR3 DNA reads as TGCGCCAGCAGCTTGGGGGACAGTTTGGGTGAAAAACTGTTTTTT. Its protein product is CASSLGDSLGEKLFF.

This clone is labeled large. The J gene is TRBJ2-7, the V gene TRBV27; D might be TRBD2 (6 bases). This CDR3 comprises 16 residues. Trimming removed 7 bases from V and 2 bases from J, with 21 bases in between. Germline V gene lookup returns CDR1 MNHEY and CDR2 SMNVEV (reference sequence). The CDR3 loop reads CASIKSGGLGAYEQYF. DNA of the CDR3: TGTGCCAGCATCAAAAGCGGAGGGCTGGGGGCCTACGAGCAGTACTTC.

The chain carries TRBV5-1 and TRBJ1-6; D perhaps matches TRBD1 (6 bases). Germline values: CDR1 SGHRS, CDR2 YFSETQ. The CDR3 spans 18 residues. The ends were cut back, 4 bases at V and 0 bases at J, with 17 bases in the middle. The CDR3 nucleotides read TGCGCCAGCAGCCCCTGGGACATCAGTAGCTCCTATAATTCACCCCTCCACTTT. It yields the protein CASSPWDISSSYNSPLHF.

The chain has TRBV7-9 and TRBJ2-2, with 7 bases matching TRBD1. CDR1 and CDR2 from the germline V gene are SEHNR and FQNEAQ (reference sequence). CDR3 length: 18 residues. V gave up 2 bases and J gave up 6 bases; unmatched junction bases: 15. The DNA of the CDR3 is TGTGCCAGCAGCTTACAGACAGGGCAAGGTTACGTCGCCGGGGAGCTGTTTTTT. Protein: CASSLQTGQGYVAGELFF.

V and J are TRBV7-3 and TRBJ2-2, with no clear D. Trimming cost V 3 bases and J 4 bases, with 6 bases left between them. Germline lookup yields CDR1 SGHTA and CDR2 FQGTGA. The CDR3 runs 13 residues. The CDR3 spells CASSLGSTGELFF. DNA of the CDR3: TGTGCCAGCAGCTTGGGCAGCACCGGGGAGCTGTTTTTT.

The rearrangement links TRBV7-9 to TRBJ2-1; 7 bases are a match to TRBD2. This CDR3 has 15 residues. Germline CDR1 reads SEHNR; CDR2 reads FQNEAQ (reference sequence). V lost 4 bases to trimming and J lost 9 bases; unmatched junction nucleotides: 12. CDR3 amino acids: CASSSRDPGGIEQFF. CDR3 in DNA: TGTGCCAGCAGCTCACGGGACCCCGGGGGGATTGAGCAGTTCTTC.

The chain combines TRBV30 with TRBJ2-5, with 10 bases matching TRBD2. Losses at the gene ends were 0 bases for V and 0 bases for J; bases not matched to a gene: 16. The germline V gene encodes CDR1 GTSNPN and CDR2 SVGIG (reference sequence). This CDR3 is 20 amino acids long. The CDR3 region is CAWSVRSTVLAGLHQETQYF. As DNA, the CDR3 is TGTGCCTGGAGTGTAAGGTCAACTGTACTAGCGGGGCTCCACCAAGAGACCCAGTACTTC.

The CDR3 region is CASSDSSSYNEQFF. The CDR3 DNA sequence: TGTGCCAGCAGCGACAGTAGCTCCTACAATGAGCAGTTCTTC. The chain couples TRBV5-8 to TRBJ2-1; possible D gene TRBD1, 5 bases. The CDR3 is 14 residues long. V lost 4 bases and J lost 0, with 8 bases in between. Germline CDR1 SGHTS, CDR2 YDEGEE.

The chain is built from TRBV4-3 and TRBJ2-5; possible D gene TRBD2, 7 bases. Trimming left V 3 bases short and J 5 bases short, with 16 bases between. Germline V gene data show CDR1 as LGHNA and CDR2 as YSLEER. The CDR3 consists of 15 residues. DNA of the CDR3: TGCGCCAGCAGCCAGGATGTGGGGGGGCGGGAGACCCAGTACTTC. This codes for CASSQDVGGRETQYF.

The chain links TRBV4-3 to TRBJ2-3, with TRBD1 matching 9 bases. The CDR3 has 17 amino acids. The germline V gene encodes CDR1 LGHNA and CDR2 YSLEER. The V gene end was trimmed by 0 bases and the J gene end by 5 bases; junction bases not matched to a gene: 9. The CDR3 DNA follows: TGCGCCAGCAGCCAAGAGTTGGACAGGGGACCGAAAGATACGCAGTATTTT. This sequence encodes CASSQELDRGPKDTQYF.

V gene TRBV5-1 combines with J gene TRBJ2-3; 10 bases are shared with TRBD2. The CDR3 is 16 amino acids. With 4 bases clipped from V and 0 bases from J, the junction kept 5 bases outside the gene matches. Per germline, CDR1 SGHRS and CDR2 YFSETQ. CDR3 coding DNA: TGCGCCAGCAGCGGGGGGACTAGCGCTAGCACAGATACGCAGTATTTT. Its protein product is CASSGGTSASTDTQYF. The entire variable domain, with the rest obtained from reference TRBV5-1 and TRBJ2-3, is as follows: KAGVTQTPRYLIKTRGQQVTLSCSPISGHRSVSWYQQTPGQGLQFLFEYFSETQRNKGNFPGRFSGRQFSNSRSEMNVSTLELGDSALYLCASSGGTSASTDTQYFGPGTRLTVL.

This chain uses TRBV4-1 with TRBJ2-3, with D tentatively TRBD2 (6 bases). Germline V gives CDR1 MGHRA, CDR2 YSYEKL. This CDR3 contains 14 residues. V dropped 1 base and J dropped 4 bases, with 9 bases sitting between them. This chain's CDR3 is CASSQGRGPDTQYF. DNA of the CDR3: TGCGCCAGCAGCCAAGGGAGGGGCCCAGATACGCAGTATTTT.

The chain links TRBV29-1 to TRBJ2-1; D is unresolved. Trimming shortened V by 3 bases and J by 7 bases, and 10 bases separated the two germline ends. The CDR3 consists of 12 residues. Germline V CDR1 and CDR2: SQVTM, ANQGSEA. CDR3 nucleotides: TGCAGCGTTGATAACACCCAGAATGAGCAGTTCTTC. It yields the protein CSVDNTQNEQFF.

This chain links TRBV7-8 with TRBJ2-5; 8 bases agree with TRBD1. The CDR3 covers 14 residues. Trimming at V came to 4 bases and at J to 2 bases, leaving 3 bases not matched to a gene. Per germline, CDR1 SGHVS and CDR2 FQNEAQ. CDR3 protein: CASSSTGDQETQYF. Here the CDR3 DNA reads TGTGCCAGCAGCTCGACAGGGGATCAAGAGACCCAGTACTTC.

The rearrangement links TRBV11-1 to TRBJ2-7; 7 nucleotides line up with TRBD2. Per germline, CDR1 SGHAT and CDR2 FQDESV (reference sequence). The CDR3 is 14 residues long. With V trimmed by 4 bases and J by 2 bases, 5 bases remained unmatched. DNA of the CDR3: TGTGCCAGCAGCTCCCTAGCGGACCCCTACGAGCAGTACTTC. Translation gives CASSSLADPYEQYF. The entire variable domain, with the rest obtained from reference TRBV11-1 and TRBJ2-7, is as follows: EAEVAQSPRYKITEKSQAVAFWCDPISGHATLYWYRQILGQGPELLVQFQDESVVDDSQLPKDRFSAERLKGVDSTLKIQPAELGDSAMYLCASSSLADPYEQYFGPGTRLTVT.

This clone was counted only a few times. The chain employs TRBV27 and TRBJ1-2; D possibly corresponds to TRBD1 (6 bases). Trimming left V 7 bases short and J 2 bases short, with 11 bases between. The germline gives CDR1 MNHEY, CDR2 SMNVEV (reference sequence). The CDR3 covers 13 residues. CDR3 protein: CASKQGQNYGYTF. In nucleotides, the CDR3 is TGTGCCAGCAAACAGGGACAAAACTATGGCTACACCTTC.

This clone was counted a few times. J is TRBJ1-2 and V is TRBV9; possible D gene TRBD1, 6 bases. V was cut by 2 bases and J by 4 bases, with 12 bases left in between. Germline CDR1 reads SGDLS; CDR2 reads YYNGEE. This CDR3 contains 14 residues. CDR3 DNA sequence: TGTGCCAGCAGCGTCTCAGGGGTGGGCTATGGCTACACCTTC. Its protein product is CASSVSGVGYGYTF.

This chain connects TRBV5-6 to TRBJ2-7; D gene ambiguous. The V and J ends lost 1 base and 4 bases respectively, with 9 bases between them. This CDR3 has 13 amino acids. CDR1 is SGHDT and CDR2 is YYEEEE in the germline V gene. CDR3 nucleotide sequence: TGTGCCAGCAGCTTGCAGGTTACGTACGAGCAGTACTTC. Its protein is CASSLQVTYEQYF.

This clone was observed a few times. The V call is TRBV27, the J call TRBJ1-5; D call uncertain. Germline loops: CDR1 MNHEY, CDR2 SMNVEV (reference sequence). The CDR3 has 15 residues. Trimming cost V 5 bases and J 4 bases, with 15 bases left between them. CDR3 region: CASSRTPVGNQPQHF. The CDR3 DNA sequence: TGTGCCAGCAGTCGAACACCTGTCGGGAATCAGCCCCAGCATTTT.

The chain couples TRBV25-1 to TRBJ2-5; 8 bases line up with TRBD1. The germline CDR1 and CDR2 sequences are MGHDK and SYGVNS. V lost 4 bases to trimming and J lost 3 bases; unmatched junction nucleotides: 4. The CDR3 is 14 residues long. The CDR3, as DNA: TGTGCCAGCAGTGGGTGGGGACAGGAAGAGACCCAGTACTTC. It is translated as CASSGWGQEETQYF.

This clone has just one count. The CDR3 coding sequence is TGTGCCAGCAGCGTAGGAGAAGCAACTAATGAAAAACTGTTTTTT. Translation gives CASSVGEATNEKLFF. V gene TRBV9 combines with J gene TRBJ1-4; no clear D gene. The CDR3 is 15 amino acids. Trimming removed 0 bases from V and 0 bases from J, with 6 bases in between. The germline V gene encodes CDR1 SGDLS and CDR2 YYNGEE.

CDR3 sequence: CASSDMTEAFF. In nucleotides, the CDR3 is TGTGCCAGCAGTGATATGACTGAAGCTTTCTTT. The chain combines TRBV6-1 with TRBJ1-1; D is unresolved. Germline-derived CDR1 and CDR2 are MNHNS and SASEGT. V shed 3 bases and J shed 5 bases, with 4 bases lying between them. This CDR3 spans 11 amino acids.

This sequence joins TRBV6-1 and TRBJ1-1; 7 bases are shared with TRBD1. This CDR3 is built from 14 residues. The germline CDR1 and CDR2 sequences are MNHNS and SASEGT. The junction had 9 bases not matched to a gene; V was cut back by 5 bases and J by 6 bases. As DNA, the CDR3 is TGTGCCAGCAGTCACCGGGACAGCGTATCTGAAGCTTTCTTT. Protein: CASSHRDSVSEAFF.

Notes on this clone: At one end, the junction sequence differs from germline, possibly due to a read error. This chain connects TRBV7-7 to TRBJ2-1, with D perhaps matching TRBD1 or TRBD2 (5 bases each). The CDR3 consists of 15 residues. The germline CDR1 and CDR2 sequences are SSHAT and FNYEAQ (reference sequence). The CDR3 nucleotides are TGTGCTAGCAGCTTACAGGACTTCGGAGACAATGAGCAGTTCTTC. Protein: CASSLQDFGDNEQFF.